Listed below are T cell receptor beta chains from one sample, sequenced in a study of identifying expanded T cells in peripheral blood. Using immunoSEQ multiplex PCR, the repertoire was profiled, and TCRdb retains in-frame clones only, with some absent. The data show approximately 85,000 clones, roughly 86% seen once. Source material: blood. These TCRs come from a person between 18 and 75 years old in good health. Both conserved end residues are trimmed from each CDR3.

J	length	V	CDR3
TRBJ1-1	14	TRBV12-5	ASGSPGRGGNTEAF
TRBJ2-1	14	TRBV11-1	ASSLGREGLNNEQF
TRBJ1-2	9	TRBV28	ASSRSWGYT
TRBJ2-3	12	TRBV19	ASSTEDTTDTQY
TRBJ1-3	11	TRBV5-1	ASRGTSGNTIY
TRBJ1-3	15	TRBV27	ASSLFREIVSGNTIY
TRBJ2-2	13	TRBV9	ASSVGEGYTGELF
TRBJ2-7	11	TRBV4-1	ASSHADSYEQY
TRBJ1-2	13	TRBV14	ASSPGGSSGYGYT
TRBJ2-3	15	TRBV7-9	ASSFRTSGLSTDTQY
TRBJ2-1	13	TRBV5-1	ASSPQGAFINEQF
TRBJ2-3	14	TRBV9	ASSVDGSASTDTQY
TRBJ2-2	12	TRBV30	AWSAGLAIRELF
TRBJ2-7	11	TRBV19	ASSIEIAYEQY
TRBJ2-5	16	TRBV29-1	SVARYAGTGVSQETQY
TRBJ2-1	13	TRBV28	ASSGSLDSLNEQF
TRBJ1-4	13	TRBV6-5	ASSYGSIANEKLF
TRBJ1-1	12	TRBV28	ATDRGIRNTEAF
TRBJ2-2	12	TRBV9	ASSPGLNTGELF
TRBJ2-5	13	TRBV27	ASSFSGGGSETQY
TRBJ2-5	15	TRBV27	ASSLGAGGEGQETQY
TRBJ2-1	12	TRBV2	ASKPGWGGDEQF
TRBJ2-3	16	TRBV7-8	ASSLAQVVGVRTDTQY
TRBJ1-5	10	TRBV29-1	SVESENQPQH
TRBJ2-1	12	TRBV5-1	ASQTSGTGNEQF
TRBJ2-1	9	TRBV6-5	ASSYGNEQF
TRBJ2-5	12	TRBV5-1	ASSLERGQETQY
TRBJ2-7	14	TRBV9	ASSPTSGSGFGEQY
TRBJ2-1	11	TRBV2	ASRTPEGNEQF
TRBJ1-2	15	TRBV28	ASSLIRVTGLNYGYT
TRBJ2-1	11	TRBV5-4	ASSLDSFNEQF
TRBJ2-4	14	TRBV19	ASSPITGGAKNIQY
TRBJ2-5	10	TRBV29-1	SAGDTGETQY
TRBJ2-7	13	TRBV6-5	ASSYGTGPTYEQY
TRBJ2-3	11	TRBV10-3	AISESQIDTQY
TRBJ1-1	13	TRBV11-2	ASSQPGLGNTEAF
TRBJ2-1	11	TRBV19	ASTGTVYNEQF
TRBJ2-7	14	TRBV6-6	ASSYPGTESSYEQY
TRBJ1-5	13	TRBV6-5	ASRTTESSNQPQH
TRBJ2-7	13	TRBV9	ASSPGGQGHYEQY